A selection of T cell receptor beta chains follows, all from one sample in a study of OX40 agonist ivuxolimab in advanced cancers. Repertoires were generated with immunoSEQ multiplex PCR, while TCRdb's copy carries only in-frame clones and drops some. The sample contains 97,000 or so clones, 90% of which appear only once. This sample comprised CD4+ or CD8+ T cells sorted from blood, obtained in a trial of the OX40 agonist ivuxolimab. These receptors were collected from an adult with an advanced solid tumor such as melanoma, head and neck, liver or kidney cancer. Both conserved end residues are part of each CDR3. The D gene is left open where the match is weak. Clone size is not always given. Where it is, it says once, few, many or a class for expanded clones.

V gene	clone size	J gene	D gene	CDR3 protein	CDR3 DNA
TRBV29-1	NA	TRBJ2-7	TRBD2	CSVEREGTWEQYF	TGCAGCGTTGAGAGGGAGGGTACGTGGGAGCAGTACTTC
TRBV6-4	NA	TRBJ2-1	TRBD2	CASSPRTSGRLGNEQFF	TGTGCCAGCAGTCCACGGACTAGCGGGAGGTTGGGCAATGAGCAGTTCTTC
TRBV6-6	NA	TRBJ2-3	NA	CASNGDFATTQYF	TGTGCCAGTAACGGGGACTTCGCAACTACGCAGTATTTT
TRBV11-2	NA	TRBJ1-1	NA	CASSLDPVNTEAFF	TGTGCCAGCAGCTTAGATCCAGTGAACACTGAAGCTTTCTTT
TRBV2	NA	TRBJ1-5	NA	CASSPAQGVNQPQHF	TGTGCCAGCAGCCCCGCACAGGGCGTCAATCAGCCCCAGCATTTT
TRBV9	NA	TRBJ2-6	NA	CASSIGRSSGANVLTF	TGTGCCAGCAGCATTGGACGGAGCTCTGGGGCCAACGTCCTGACTTTC
TRBV5-1	NA	TRBJ2-3	TRBD1	CASSLVGTGTDTQYF	TGCGCCAGCAGCTTGGTGGGGACAGGCACAGATACGCAGTATTTT
TRBV5-1	NA	TRBJ2-5	TRBD1	CASRGTVESFETQYF	TGCGCCAGCAGGGGGACAGTAGAGAGTTTCGAGACCCAGTACTTC
TRBV5-1	NA	TRBJ2-7	TRBD1	CASSSRTGESYEQYF	TGCGCCAGCAGCTCAAGGACAGGGGAAAGCTACGAGCAGTACTTC
TRBV28	NA	TRBJ2-4	NA	CASSWNRVQNIQYF	TGTGCCAGCAGTTGGAACAGGGTCCAAAACATTCAGTACTTC
TRBV7-3	NA	TRBJ2-2	TRBD2	CASRLAGATGELFF	TGTGCCAGCCGCCTAGCGGGAGCCACTGGGGAGCTGTTTTTT
TRBV10-3	NA	TRBJ1-5	NA	CAIGGGNQPQHF	TGTGCCATAGGCGGGGGCAATCAGCCCCAGCATTTT
TRBV5-1	once	TRBJ2-7	TRBD1	CASKTTGAGEQYF	TGCGCCAGCAAGACGACAGGGGCGGGCGAGCAGTACTTC
TRBV9	NA	TRBJ2-5	TRBD1	CASSVGPGTATFQETQYF	TGTGCCAGCAGCGTAGGGCCCGGGACAGCCACTTTTCAAGAGACCCAGTACTTC
TRBV18	NA	TRBJ1-2	NA	CASSPLPGVPTF	TGTGCCAGCTCACCACTGCCGGGGGTTCCCACCTTC
TRBV5-4	NA	TRBJ1-2	TRBD1	CASSLRDRVGYTF	TGTGCCAGCAGCTTGCGGGACAGGGTCGGCTACACCTTC
TRBV7-9	once	TRBJ2-3	NA	CASSPQPGAPKDTQYF	TGTGCCAGCAGCCCCCAGCCGGGGGCGCCCAAAGATACGCAGTATTTT
TRBV30	NA	TRBJ2-1	TRBD2	CAWSVRGRGTYNEQFF	TGTGCCTGGAGTGTCCGGGGGAGGGGCACCTACAATGAGCAGTTCTTC
TRBV18	NA	TRBJ1-5	NA	CASSHNSNQPQHF	TGTGCCAGCTCACATAATAGCAATCAGCCCCAGCATTTT
TRBV7-8	once	TRBJ2-1	TRBD2	CASSLGRSGRVHEQFF	TGTGCCAGCAGCCTCGGGAGGAGCGGGAGGGTCCATGAGCAGTTCTTC
TRBV7-9	NA	TRBJ2-1	TRBD2	CASVLGGSSYNEQFF	TGTGCCAGCGTGCTCGGGGGGAGCTCCTACAATGAGCAGTTCTTC
TRBV29-1	NA	TRBJ1-2	NA	CSVDGSFRDSWHGYTF	TGCAGCGTTGATGGGTCTTTCCGGGACTCATGGCATGGCTACACCTTC
TRBV19	NA	TRBJ2-3	TRBD1	CATGQGGSWSDTQYF	TGTGCCACTGGACAGGGAGGAAGTTGGTCAGATACGCAGTATTTT
TRBV9	NA	TRBJ2-3	NA	CASSVEAGTTDTQYF	TGTGCCAGCAGCGTAGAGGCGGGAACCACAGATACGCAGTATTTT
TRBV27	NA	TRBJ2-1	NA	CASSLSGRNNEQFF	TGTGCCAGCAGTTTAAGTGGGAGAAACAATGAGCAGTTCTTC
TRBV9	NA	TRBJ2-1	TRBD2	CASSVGGLGVLIEQFF	TGTGCCAGCAGCGTAGGGGGACTAGGGGTACTTATTGAGCAGTTCTTC
TRBV5-1	NA	TRBJ2-2	TRBD1	CASSRDRGDTGELFF	TGCGCCAGCAGCCGAGACAGGGGGGACACCGGGGAGCTGTTTTTT
TRBV6-5	NA	TRBJ2-7	NA	CASSYTGRGTEQYF	TGTGCCAGCAGTTACACGGGTAGGGGTACCGAGCAGTACTTC
TRBV27	NA	TRBJ2-2	NA	CASSLLAANTGELFF	TGTGCCAGCAGTTTATTAGCGGCTAACACCGGGGAGCTGTTTTTT
TRBV19	NA	TRBJ2-1	NA	CASSIVGAEQFF	TGTGCCAGTAGTATAGTAGGGGCAGAGCAGTTCTTC
TRBV5-8	NA	TRBJ2-7	NA	CASSQLPRGYEQYF	TGTGCCAGCAGCCAATTACCTAGGGGCTACGAGCAGTACTTC
TRBV14	NA	TRBJ2-6	NA	CASSQRLSGANVLTF	TGTGCCAGCAGCCAACGGCTCTCTGGGGCCAACGTCCTGACTTTC
TRBV6-1	NA	TRBJ1-5	NA	CASSRRGPPHQPQHF	TGTGCCAGCAGTCGTCGCGGGCCCCCCCATCAGCCCCAGCATTTT
TRBV5-4	NA	TRBJ2-7	NA	CASSRDGVEQYF	TGTGCCAGCAGCCGGGACGGTGTTGAGCAGTACTTC
TRBV19	NA	TRBJ1-2	NA	CASSTSLGTLYGYTF	TGTGCCAGTAGTACCTCTCTCGGAACGCTTTATGGCTACACCTTC
TRBV6-6	NA	TRBJ1-2	NA	CASRSDRLYGYTF	TGTGCCAGCAGATCGGACAGACTCTATGGCTACACCTTC
TRBV28	once	TRBJ1-2	NA	CASSIKYGYTF	TGTGCCAGCAGTATCAAATATGGCTACACCTTC
TRBV7-9	NA	TRBJ1-5	NA	CASSLDGTNQPQHF	TGTGCCAGCAGCTTGGATGGGACCAATCAGCCCCAGCATTTT
TRBV5-1	NA	TRBJ2-1	TRBD2	CASSLVAGVSYNEQFF	TGCGCCAGCAGCTTGGTCGCGGGAGTCTCCTACAATGAGCAGTTCTTC
TRBV6-1	NA	TRBJ2-7	NA	CASSAGLYEQYF	TGTGCCAGCAGTGCAGGGCTCTACGAGCAGTACTTC
TRBV21-1	NA	TRBJ1-5	NA	CASRCRLHWHHQPQHF	TGTGCCAGCAGATGCCGGCTACATTGGCATCATCAGCCCCAGCATTTT
TRBV27	NA	TRBJ2-2	NA	CASSRTPNTGELFF	TGTGCCAGCAGTCGGACACCGAACACCGGGGAGCTGTTTTTT
TRBV14	NA	TRBJ2-2	NA	CASSQSPRGLNTGELFF	TGTGCCAGCAGCCAATCCCCCAGGGGTCTTAACACCGGGGAGCTGTTTTTT
TRBV13	NA	TRBJ2-1	TRBD2	CASSSRLAASSYNEQFF	TGTGCCAGCAGCTCTCGACTAGCGGCCTCCTCCTACAATGAGCAGTTCTTC
TRBV19	NA	TRBJ1-2	NA	CASSSPRTGNYGYTF	TGTGCCAGTAGTAGCCCACGGACCGGGAACTATGGCTACACCTTC
TRBV10-3	NA	TRBJ1-5	TRBD1	CAISESQQGPGGNQPQHF	TGTGCCATCAGTGAGTCGCAACAGGGCCCAGGGGGGAATCAGCCCCAGCATTTT
TRBV9	NA	TRBJ2-1	TRBD2	CASSVAGLSGKGSEQFF	TGTGCCAGCAGCGTAGCCGGACTAAGCGGGAAGGGGAGTGAGCAGTTCTTC
TRBV11-3	NA	TRBJ2-3	TRBD2	CASSLTAGGPDTQYF	TGTGCCAGCAGCTTAACCGCGGGAGGGCCGGATACGCAGTATTTT
TRBV6-1	NA	TRBJ2-7	NA	CASRSGTVYEQYF	TGTGCCAGCAGATCCGGGACTGTCTACGAGCAGTACTTC
TRBV6-5	NA	TRBJ1-2	NA	CASRDPVNYGYTF	TGTGCCAGCAGGGACCCGGTTAACTATGGCTACACCTTC
TRBV19	once	TRBJ2-7	TRBD2	CASSIRLAGTYEQYF	TGTGCCAGTAGTATCAGGCTAGCGGGGACCTACGAGCAGTACTTC
TRBV6-1	NA	TRBJ1-5	NA	CASSVGTLRADQPQHF	TGTGCCAGCAGTGTCGGGACTTTACGGGCCGATCAGCCCCAGCATTTT
TRBV5-1	NA	TRBJ1-1	NA	CASSLGTERFVNTEAFF	TGCGCCAGCAGCTTGGGGACGGAGCGGTTCGTGAACACTGAAGCTTTCTTT
TRBV6-1	once	TRBJ1-2	TRBD1	CASSERTGGGYTF	TGTGCCAGCAGTGAGAGGACAGGGGGGGGCTACACCTTC
TRBV9	NA	TRBJ1-2	NA	CASSSRLGSYGYTF	TGTGCCAGCAGCTCCAGATTGGGTAGCTATGGCTACACCTTC